This T cell receptor (beta chain) derives from a study of blood T cell repertoires in COVID-19. Repertoires were generated with immunoSEQ multiplex PCR, while TCRdb's copy carries only in-frame clones and drops some. Of tens of thousands of clones detected, under 90% appear once; the ten largest clones hold about 40%. V lost 8 bases and J lost 3, with 6 bases in between. CDR3 size: 11 residues. Germline V gene lookup returns CDR1 SGHVS and CDR2 FQNEAQ. The rearrangement joins TRBV7-8 to TRBJ2-3; D gene ambiguous. The specimen sequenced was peripheral blood. The TCR originated in a man older than 75 with acute or convalescent COVID-19. The CDR3 DNA is TGTGCCAGCCTCCTTACAGATACGCAGTATTTT. Its translation is CASLLTDTQYF.